The next 21 T cell receptor beta chains were all read from a single sample in a study of Ad26.COV2.S vaccination and SARS-CoV-2 variants. Specified treatment: some 19 received Ad26.COV2.S at low or high dose, single or two shots; 5 received placebo; per-sample allocation not given. The investigators took samples on day 63 after the first vaccine or placebo injection. Data came from immunoSEQ multiplex PCR; TCRdb stores just in-frame clones and leaves some out. The sample has 350,000 to 500,000 clones, 80% to 90% seen once. The input for sequencing was peripheral blood, taken in a trial of Ad26.COV2.S vaccine versus placebo. These TCRs come from a person between 18 and 65 years old who received the Ad26.COV2.S COVID-19 vaccine or a placebo.

The rearrangement links TRBV4-2 to TRBJ1-5; 7 bases line up with TRBD1. Germline values: CDR1 LGHNA, CDR2 YNFKEQ. The CDR3 is made up of 15 amino acids. The V gene end was trimmed by 0 bases and the J gene end by 3 bases; junction bases not matched to a gene: 2. The CDR3 region has the DNA TGTGCCAGCAGCCAAGATACAGGGGACAATCAGCCCCAGCATTTT. This translates into CASSQDTGDNQPQHF.

This clone was observed once. The V gene is TRBV5-4, the J gene TRBJ2-1, with 13 positions matching TRBD2. Trimming at V came to 4 bases and at J to 6 bases, leaving 7 bases not matched to a gene. The CDR3 is 16 residues long. Germline V lookup: CDR1 SGHNT, CDR2 YYREEE (reference sequence). This chain's CDR3 is CASSGRTSGRANEQFF. The CDR3 DNA is TGTGCCAGCAGCGGAAGAACTAGCGGGAGGGCCAATGAGCAGTTCTTC.

V and J are TRBV4-2 and TRBJ1-5; tentatively, D is TRBD1 (6 bases). The germline V gene has CDR1 LGHNA and CDR2 YNFKEQ. V lost 4 bases and J lost 0, with 10 bases in between. CDR3 length: 15 residues. The CDR3 DNA reads as TGTGCCAGCAGCCGGACAGACTATAGCAATCAGCCCCAGCATTTT. It specifies CASSRTDYSNQPQHF.

The V and J genes are TRBV7-6 and TRBJ1-1, with D unclear. V lost 3 bases to trimming and J lost 6 bases, with 2 bases between them. This CDR3 is built from 10 residues. Germline values: CDR1 SGHVS, CDR2 FNYEAQ. The CDR3 sequence is CASSFAEAFF. Written as DNA, the CDR3 is TGTGCCAGCAGCTTTGCTGAAGCTTTCTTT.

The V gene is TRBV7-9, the J gene TRBJ2-2, with 7 bases that match TRBD1. The J segment lost 6 bases and the V segment lost 3 bases, leaving 7 bases of the junction unmatched. The germline gives CDR1 SEHNR, CDR2 FQNEAQ (reference sequence). The CDR3 has 15 amino acids. CDR3 DNA sequence: TGTGCCAGCAGCTTTACAGGGGTTCTGGCCGGGGAGCTGTTTTTT. It specifies CASSFTGVLAGELFF.

V usage is TRBV6-6 and J usage is TRBJ1-4, with 7 positions matching TRBD1. The CDR3 has 15 residues. V shed 0 bases, J shed 7 bases, and the junction held 5 bases outside the gene matches. Germline V lookup: CDR1 MNHNY, CDR2 SVGAGI (reference sequence). The CDR3 DNA reads as TGTGCCAGCAGTTACTCGGGGACAGTGGGTGAAAAACTGTTTTTT. It specifies CASSYSGTVGEKLFF.

The genes are TRBV29-1 and TRBJ2-1; TRBD2 aligns across 10 bases. Trimming took 1 base from V and 1 from J; bases not matched to a gene: 10. The CDR3 loop spans 18 amino acids. Per germline, CDR1 SQVTM and CDR2 ANQGSEA. The CDR3 region is CSVEVRPSGGSSYNEQFF. The CDR3 DNA follows: TGCAGCGTTGAAGTTCGACCTAGCGGGGGCTCTTCCTACAATGAGCAGTTCTTC.

J is TRBJ1-3 and V is TRBV5-4; 7 bases are a match to TRBD1. The CDR3 is made up of 14 amino acids. Germline loops: CDR1 SGHNT, CDR2 YYREEE (reference sequence). With 4 bases clipped from V and 4 bases from J, the junction kept 5 bases outside the gene matches. CDR3 amino acids: CASSLDRAGNTIYF. DNA for the CDR3: TGTGCCAGCAGCCTCGACAGGGCCGGAAACACCATATATTTT.

This chain links TRBV10-3 with TRBJ1-5; D remains ambiguous. The CDR3 has 15 residues. Trimming shortened V by 4 bases and J by 0 bases, and 10 bases separated the two germline ends. Germline CDR1 reads ENHRY; CDR2 reads SYGVKD. The chain's CDR3 is CAISVGEGSNQPQHF. Written as DNA, the CDR3 is TGTGCCATCAGTGTTGGGGAGGGTAGCAATCAGCCCCAGCATTTT.

The chain combines TRBV5-1 with TRBJ2-7; tentatively, D is TRBD1 (7 bases). From germline, CDR1 is SGHRS and CDR2 YFSETQ. V shed 1 base and J shed 0 bases, with 14 bases lying between them. The CDR3 is made up of 16 amino acids. The CDR3 is CASSLRAGQSSYEQYF. The CDR3 DNA is TGCGCCAGCAGCTTGAGGGCGGGACAGAGCTCCTACGAGCAGTACTTC. The full variable domain, completed using reference TRBV5-1 and TRBJ2-7, is KAGVTQTPRYLIKTRGQQVTLSCSPISGHRSVSWYQQTPGQGLQFLFEYFSETQRNKGNFPGRFSGRQFSNSRSEMNVSTLELGDSALYLCASSLRAGQSSYEQYFGPGTRLTVT.

The chain uses TRBV3-1 (or the pseudogene TRBV3-2) and TRBJ2-2; possible D gene TRBD2, 6 bases. The CDR3 runs to 16 residues. V was pared by 3 bases and J by 6 bases, with 17 bases between. Looked up from germline, CDR1 is LGHDT and CDR2 is YNNKEL (reference sequence). The CDR3 region has the DNA TGTGCCAGCAGCCATCTCCGACTAGATCAGGCCGGGGAGCTGTTTTTT. It is translated as CASSHLRLDQAGELFF.

The chain carries TRBV28 and TRBJ1-5; the D is unclear. The germline V gene has CDR1 MDHEN and CDR2 SYDVKM. V lost 6 bases and J lost 6, with 9 bases in between. This CDR3 is built from 12 residues. CDR3 DNA sequence: TGTGCCAGCAGGGGTTTCGGTCAGCCCCAGCATTTT. This sequence encodes CASRGFGQPQHF.

The V call is TRBV2, the J call TRBJ2-3; TRBD2 aligns across 13 bases. CDR3 length: 18 amino acids. In germline, CDR1 is SNHLY, CDR2 FYNNEI. V lost 1 base to trimming and J lost 5 bases; unmatched junction nucleotides: 9. This CDR3 reads CASSEEGTSGGVQDTQYF. DNA of the CDR3: TGTGCCAGCAGTGAAGAGGGAACTAGCGGGGGGGTCCAAGATACGCAGTATTTT.

The chain uses TRBV25-1 and TRBJ2-2, with 7 positions matching TRBD2. The CDR3 runs to 13 residues. CDR1 and CDR2 (germline): MGHDK, SYGVNS. Trimming at V came to 8 bases and at J to 0 bases, leaving 0 bases not matched to a gene. CDR3 DNA: TGTGCCAGCGGGGGGGCGAACACCGGGGAGCTGTTTTTT. This encodes CASGGANTGELFF. The variable domain in full, completed from reference TRBV25-1 and TRBJ2-2, reads EADIYQTPRYLVIGTGKKITLECSQTMGHDKMYWYQQDPGMELHLIHYSYGVNSTEKGDLSSESTVSRIRTEHFPLTLESARPSHTSQYLCASGGANTGELFFGEGSRLTVL.

V usage is TRBV4-3 and J usage is TRBJ2-4; 9 nucleotides align to TRBD1. CDR1 and CDR2 (germline): LGHNA, YSLEER. J was trimmed by 5 bases and V by 3 bases; bases with no gene match: 5. CDR3 length equals 15 residues. The CDR3, as DNA: TGCGCCAGCAGCCAGCTGACAGGGGGTGAAAACATTCAGTACTTC. It encodes CASSQLTGGENIQYF.

The V call is TRBV5-1, the J call TRBJ1-2, with 11 bases that match TRBD1. After removal of 4 bases from V and 5 bases from J, the junction contained 4 bases not matched to a gene. The CDR3 is 14 residues long. Germline-derived CDR1 and CDR2 are SGHRS and YFSETQ. CDR3 residues: CASSRGTGGYGYTF. CDR3 coding DNA: TGCGCCAGCAGCCGAGGGACAGGGGGATATGGCTACACCTTC.

The V and J genes are TRBV7-3 and TRBJ1-1; possibly TRBD1 for D (6 bases). Between the trimmed V and J ends, which lost 5 bases and 0 bases, there was a span of 7 bases. The CDR3 length is 13 residues. Germline V gene sequence: CDR1 SGHTA, CDR2 FQGTGA. CDR3 DNA sequence: TGTGCCAGCAGCCGGACAGTGAACACTGAAGCTTTCTTT. Amino acid sequence: CASSRTVNTEAFF. Filled out from reference TRBV7-3 and TRBJ1-1, the complete variable domain reads GAGVSQTPSNKVTEKGKYVELRCDPISGHTALYWYRQSLGQGPEFLIYFQGTGAADDSGLPNDRFFAVRPEGSVSTLKIQRTERGDSAVYLCASSRTVNTEAFFGQGTRLTVV.

V usage is TRBV2 and J usage is TRBJ2-3; tentative D call: TRBD2 (5 bases). The CDR3 has 14 residues. Germline V gene sequence: CDR1 SNHLY, CDR2 FYNNEI. V lost 7 bases, J lost 5 bases, and 16 bases lay in between. The CDR3 region has the DNA TGTGCCAGCAAAAGCGGTCCTTCGGGAGATACGCAGTATTTT. The encoded protein is CASKSGPSGDTQYF.

This CDR3 reads CAWSLIAGFTDTQYF. CDR3 coding DNA: TGTGCCTGGAGCCTTATAGCGGGGTTCACAGATACGCAGTATTTT. This rearrangement joins TRBV30 to TRBJ2-3, with 8 bases that match TRBD2. Germline V gene lookup returns CDR1 GTSNPN and CDR2 SVGIG (reference sequence). The CDR3 extends over 15 amino acids. Unmatched junction bases numbered 7, after V lost 3 bases and J lost 2 bases. Drawing the rest from reference TRBV30 and TRBJ2-3, the complete variable domain is SQTIHQWPATLVQPVGSPLSLECTVEGTSNPNLYWYRQAAGRGLQLLFYSVGIGQISSEVPQNLSASRPQDRQFILSSKKLLLSDSGFYLCAWSLIAGFTDTQYFGPGTRLTVL.

The chain has TRBV27 and TRBJ2-7, with TRBD1 as a possible D gene (5 bases). The CDR3 has 14 amino acids. From germline, CDR1 is MNHEY and CDR2 SMNVEV (reference sequence). Trimming shortened V by 3 bases and J by 4 bases, and 13 bases separated the two germline ends. CDR3 bases: TGTGCCAGCAGTTTGCGCCCTCAGGGATACGAGCAGTACTTC. This gives the protein CASSLRPQGYEQYF.

This sequence joins TRBV7-9 and TRBJ1-4; TRBD1 might be the D (6 bases). The ends were cut back, 1 base at V and 5 bases at J, with 17 bases in the middle. Germline V lookup: CDR1 SEHNR, CDR2 FQNEAQ (reference sequence). The CDR3 runs 17 residues. CDR3 DNA: TGTGCCAGCAGCTTAGGCGCAGGGAGGGGGTCCAATGAAAAACTGTTTTTT. Translation: CASSLGAGRGSNEKLFF.